This section outlines one T cell receptor beta chain sequence together with its context. Recruitment covered fewer than 25 US areas and drew participants whose ages spanned about 18 to 95 years. These data belong to a study of blood T cell repertoires in COVID-19. Turning to the study itself: PBMCs, B-cell-depleted T cells, or T cells provided the cDNA or gDNA that made up the material.

The CDR3 is 15 residues long. V lost 1 base and J 5 bases, leaving 11 bases between the germline ends. Germline CDR1 and CDR2: LNHNV and YYDKDF (reference sequence). The data were produced by immunoSEQ multiplex PCR, yet TCRdb's version contains in-frame clones alone and is incomplete. The sample includes 350,000 to 450,000 clones, 89% of them seen just once. The genes are TRBV15 and TRBJ1-4, with a weak D call TRBD1 (5 bases). Material: PBMCs or T cells enriched from blood (not recorded which). This sequence was found in a woman aged 30 to 39 who had recovered from COVID-19. The CDR3 sequence: CATSRVGQGNEKLFF. CDR3 sequence (DNA): TGTGCCACCAGCAGAGTAGGCCAGGGAAATGAAAAACTGTTTTTT.